The rows below give T cell receptor beta chains drawn from one sample of a study of regulatory T cells in long-lasting Graves disease. From the multiplex PCR reads, TCRdb called clonotypes with MiXCR, one entry per CDR3 protein. The sample lists about 500,000 distinct CDR3 sequences, 12% seen once, with over 7% in the top ten. This sample was also put to use in a study of T cells in Graves' hyperthyroidism and ophthalmopathy.

The input for sequencing was peripheral blood mononuclear cells (PBMCs), taken at new diagnosis, from a patient treated with antithyroid drugs. These receptors came from a woman between 25 and 40 years old with Graves disease. The CDR3 runs from the conserved cysteine through the conserved F or W. The D gene is left open where the match is weak. Part of the rows lack a size; the others show once, few, many or a class for expanded clones.

D gene	J gene	clone size	V gene	CDR3 protein	CDR3 DNA
NA	TRBJ1-5	many	TRBV2	CASTQDYNQPQHF	TGTGCCAGCACTCAGGACTACAATCAGCCCCAGCATTTT
TRBD2	TRBJ2-2	NA	TRBV11-2	CASSLGTSELGELFF	TGTGCCAGCAGCTTAGGGACTAGCGAACTCGGGGAGCTGTTTTTT
NA	TRBJ2-1	few	TRBV29-1	CSARRVTYNEQFF	TGCAGCGCTAGACGGGTCACCTACAATGAGCAGTTCTTC
NA	TRBJ2-7	many	TRBV30	CAWGVREQYF	TGTGCCTGGGGTGTTCGCGAGCAGTACTTC
TRBD2	TRBJ2-7	few	TRBV20-1	CSARVAGGYEQYF	TGCAGTGCTAGAGTAGCGGGAGGGTACGAGCAGTACTTC
TRBD1	TRBJ2-3	NA	TRBV10-2	CASSGESRGSVGTDTQYF	TGCGCCAGCAGTGGGGAGTCCAGGGGGTCCGTGGGCACAGATACGCAGTATTTT
TRBD2	TRBJ2-2	NA	TRBV28	CASSFSTSEGTGELFF	TGTGCCAGCAGTTTTAGTACTAGCGAGGGCACCGGGGAGCTGTTTTTT
TRBD1	TRBJ2-1	many	TRBV28	CASSLFPGQGADNEQFF	TGTGCCAGCAGTTTATTTCCCGGACAGGGGGCGGACAATGAGCAGTTCTTC
NA	TRBJ2-1	many	TRBV2	CASSEGSYRDSTWNEQFF	TGTGCCAGCAGTGAGGGCAGTTACCGGGACTCAACGTGGAATGAGCAGTTCTTC
NA	TRBJ1-2	NA	TRBV29-1	CSARWTGSENYGYTF	TGCAGCGCCAGATGGACTGGATCAGAGAACTATGGCTACACCTTC
NA	TRBJ1-6	many	TRBV3-1	CASSQVPGQYNSPLHF	TGTGCCAGCAGCCAAGTACCCGGACAGTATAATTCACCCCTCCACTTT
TRBD2	TRBJ2-1	few	TRBV4-1	CASSQGRGLAGSGYNEQFF	TGCGCCAGCAGCCAAGGAAGGGGACTAGCGGGAAGCGGTTACAATGAGCAGTTCTTC
NA	TRBJ1-4	NA	TRBV15	CATSREPRGGNEKLFF	TGTGCCACCAGCAGAGAACCCAGGGGCGGGAATGAAAAACTGTTTTTT
NA	TRBJ1-4	many	TRBV15	CATSMRGGSDNEKLFF	TGTGCCACCAGCATGAGGGGCGGCAGCGATAATGAAAAACTGTTTTTT
NA	TRBJ1-2	many	TRBV27	CASSLDGHYGYTF	TGTGCCAGCAGTTTGGACGGTCACTATGGCTACACCTTC